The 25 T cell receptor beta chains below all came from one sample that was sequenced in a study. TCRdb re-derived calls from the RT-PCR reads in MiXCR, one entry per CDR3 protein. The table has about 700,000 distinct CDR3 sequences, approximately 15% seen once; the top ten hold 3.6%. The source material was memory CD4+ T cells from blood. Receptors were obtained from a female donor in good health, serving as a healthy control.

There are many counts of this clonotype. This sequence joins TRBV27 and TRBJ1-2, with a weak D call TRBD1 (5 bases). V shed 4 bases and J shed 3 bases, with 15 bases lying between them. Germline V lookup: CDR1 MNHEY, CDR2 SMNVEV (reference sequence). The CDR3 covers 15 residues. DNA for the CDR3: TGTGCCAGCAGTTCATCCCGGTCGGGGGACTATGGCTACACCTTC. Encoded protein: CASSSSRSGDYGYTF.

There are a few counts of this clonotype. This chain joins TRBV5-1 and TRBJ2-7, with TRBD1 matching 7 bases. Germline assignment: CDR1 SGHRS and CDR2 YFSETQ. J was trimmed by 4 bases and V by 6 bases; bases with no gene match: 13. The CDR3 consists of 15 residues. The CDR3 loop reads CASKRAGTEVYEQYF. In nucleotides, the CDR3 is TGCGCCAGCAAGAGGGCCGGGACAGAGGTTTACGAGCAGTACTTC.

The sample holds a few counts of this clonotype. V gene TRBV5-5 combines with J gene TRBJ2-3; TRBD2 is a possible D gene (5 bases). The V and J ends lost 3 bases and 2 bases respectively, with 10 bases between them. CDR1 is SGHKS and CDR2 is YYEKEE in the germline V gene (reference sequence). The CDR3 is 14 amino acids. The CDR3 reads CASSSAGDTDTQYF. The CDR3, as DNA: TGTGCCAGCAGCTCGGCGGGTGACACAGATACGCAGTATTTT.

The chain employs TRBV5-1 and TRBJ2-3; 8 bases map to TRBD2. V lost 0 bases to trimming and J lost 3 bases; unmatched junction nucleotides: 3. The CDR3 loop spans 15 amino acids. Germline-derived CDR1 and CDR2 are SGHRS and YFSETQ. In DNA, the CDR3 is TGCGCCAGCAGCTTGGGGGCTAGCGGGACAGATACGCAGTATTTT. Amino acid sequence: CASSLGASGTDTQYF.

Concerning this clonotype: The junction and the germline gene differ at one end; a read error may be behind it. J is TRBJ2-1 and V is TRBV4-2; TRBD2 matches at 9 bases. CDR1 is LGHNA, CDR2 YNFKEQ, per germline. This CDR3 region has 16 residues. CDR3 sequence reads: CASNQDLAGAYNEQFF. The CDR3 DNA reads TGTGCCAGCAACCAAGATTTAGCGGGAGCTTACAATGAGCAGTTCTTC.

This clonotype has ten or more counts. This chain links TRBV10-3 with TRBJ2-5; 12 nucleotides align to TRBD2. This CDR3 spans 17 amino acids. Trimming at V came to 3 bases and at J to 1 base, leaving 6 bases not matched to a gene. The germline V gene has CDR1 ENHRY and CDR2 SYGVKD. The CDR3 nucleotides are TGTGCCATCAGTGATTCACTAGCGGGGGGTATCCAAGAGACCCAGTACTTC. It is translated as CAISDSLAGGIQETQYF.

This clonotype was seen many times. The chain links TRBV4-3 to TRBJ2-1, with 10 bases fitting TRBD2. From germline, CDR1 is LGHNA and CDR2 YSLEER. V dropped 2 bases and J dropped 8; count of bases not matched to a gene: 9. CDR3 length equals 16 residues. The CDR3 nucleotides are TGCGCCAGCAGCCAATTCCTAGCGGGAGTTGTCGATGAGCAGTTCTTC. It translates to CASSQFLAGVVDEQFF.

The DNA for the CDR3 is TGTGCCAGCAGCTTAAGAACAGGTTTAGCTTTCTTT. This gives the protein CASSLRTGLAFF. The chain is built from TRBV7-2 and TRBJ1-1; perhaps TRBD1 as D (5 bases). Trimming removed 2 bases at V and 10 bases at J, with 11 bases between. CDR1 SGHTA and CDR2 FQGNSA come from the germline V gene. The CDR3 runs 12 residues. The full variable domain, rest sourced from reference TRBV7-2 and TRBJ1-1, is GAGVSQSPSNKVTEKGKDVELRCDPISGHTALYWYRQSLGQGLEFLIYFQGNSAPDKSGLPSDRFSAERTGGSVSTLTIQRTQQEDSAVYLCASSLRTGLAFFGQGTRLTVV.

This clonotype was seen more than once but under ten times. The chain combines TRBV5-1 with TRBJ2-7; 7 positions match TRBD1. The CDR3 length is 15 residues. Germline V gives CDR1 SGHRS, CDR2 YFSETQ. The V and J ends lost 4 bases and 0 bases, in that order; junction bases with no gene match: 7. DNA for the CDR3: TGCGCCAGCAGCCCGCAGACAGGGAACTCCTACGAGCAGTACTTC. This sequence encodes CASSPQTGNSYEQYF.

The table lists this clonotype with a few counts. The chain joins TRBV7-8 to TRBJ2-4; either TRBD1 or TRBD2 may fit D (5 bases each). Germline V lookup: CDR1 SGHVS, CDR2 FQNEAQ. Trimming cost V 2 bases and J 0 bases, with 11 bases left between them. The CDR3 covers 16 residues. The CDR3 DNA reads TGTGCCAGCAGCTTATTTGGGGGTCTAGCCAAAAACATTCAGTACTTC. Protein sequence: CASSLFGGLAKNIQYF.

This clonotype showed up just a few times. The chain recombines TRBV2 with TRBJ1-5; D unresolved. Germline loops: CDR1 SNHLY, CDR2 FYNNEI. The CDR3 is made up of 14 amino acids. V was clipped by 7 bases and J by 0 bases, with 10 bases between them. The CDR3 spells CASTRSYSNQPQHF. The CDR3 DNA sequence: TGTGCCAGCACTCGAAGCTATAGCAATCAGCCCCAGCATTTT. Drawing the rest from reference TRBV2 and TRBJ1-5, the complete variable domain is EPEVTQTPSHQVTQMGQEVILRCVPISNHLYFYWYRQILGQKVEFLVSFYNNEISEKSEIFDDQFSVERPDGSNFTLKIRSTKLEDSAMYFCASTRSYSNQPQHFGDGTRLSIL.

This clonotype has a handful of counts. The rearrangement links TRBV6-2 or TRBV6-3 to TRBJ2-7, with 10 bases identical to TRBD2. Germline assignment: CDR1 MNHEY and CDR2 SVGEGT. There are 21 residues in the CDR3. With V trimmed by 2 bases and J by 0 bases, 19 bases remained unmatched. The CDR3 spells CASSYPSKAGGLPSISYEQYF. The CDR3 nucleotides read TGTGCCAGCAGTTACCCCTCGAAAGCGGGAGGGCTACCCTCGATCTCCTACGAGCAGTACTTC.

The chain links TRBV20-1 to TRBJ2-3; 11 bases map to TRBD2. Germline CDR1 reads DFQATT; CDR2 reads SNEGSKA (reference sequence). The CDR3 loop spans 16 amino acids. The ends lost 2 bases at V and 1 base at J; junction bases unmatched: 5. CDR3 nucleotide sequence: TGCAGTGCTAGACTAGCGGGAGGTGTAGGCACAGATACGCAGTATTTT. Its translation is CSARLAGGVGTDTQYF.

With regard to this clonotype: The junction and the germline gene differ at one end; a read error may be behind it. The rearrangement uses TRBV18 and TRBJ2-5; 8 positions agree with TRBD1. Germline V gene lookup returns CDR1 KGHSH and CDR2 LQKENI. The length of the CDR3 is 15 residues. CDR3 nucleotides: TGTGCCAACTCACCAGACAGGGGAATAGAGATGACCCAGTACTTC. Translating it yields CANSPDRGIEMTQYF.

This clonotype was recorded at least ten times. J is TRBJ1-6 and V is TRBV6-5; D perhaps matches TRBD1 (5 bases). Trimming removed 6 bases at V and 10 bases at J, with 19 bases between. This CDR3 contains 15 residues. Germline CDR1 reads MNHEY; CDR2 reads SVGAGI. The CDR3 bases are TGTGCCAGCAGGGGGGACGTGGGGTTACGGTCACCCCTCCACTTT. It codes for CASRGDVGLRSPLHF.

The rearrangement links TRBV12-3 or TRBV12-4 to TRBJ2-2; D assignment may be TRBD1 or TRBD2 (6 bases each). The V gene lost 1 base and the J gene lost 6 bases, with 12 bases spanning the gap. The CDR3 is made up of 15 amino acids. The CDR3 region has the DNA TGTGCCAGCAGTTTAGAATCGAGGGGGGCCGGGGAGCTGTTTTTT. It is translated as CASSLESRGAGELFF.

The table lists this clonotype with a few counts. The CDR3 sequence is CATSRKGEYQPQHF. CDR3 DNA sequence: TGTGCCACCAGCAGGAAGGGGGAATATCAGCCCCAGCATTTT. The chain carries TRBV15 and TRBJ1-5; possible D gene TRBD1, 6 bases. Germline V gives CDR1 LNHNV, CDR2 YYDKDF (reference sequence). The V end was cut by 3 bases, the J end by 5 bases, with 11 bases between. There are 14 residues in the CDR3.

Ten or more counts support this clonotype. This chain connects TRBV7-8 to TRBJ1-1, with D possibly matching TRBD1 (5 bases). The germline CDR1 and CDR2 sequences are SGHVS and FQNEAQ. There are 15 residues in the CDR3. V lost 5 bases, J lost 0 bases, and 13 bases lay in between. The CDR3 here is CASSPSGGVNTEAFF. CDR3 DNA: TGTGCCAGCAGCCCGTCGGGAGGGGTGAACACTGAAGCTTTCTTT.

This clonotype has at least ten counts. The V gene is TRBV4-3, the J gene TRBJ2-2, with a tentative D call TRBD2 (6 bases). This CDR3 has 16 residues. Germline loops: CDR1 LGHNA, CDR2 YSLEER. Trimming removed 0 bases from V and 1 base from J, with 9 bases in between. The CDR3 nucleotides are TGCGCCAGCAGCCAAGAATCGCGGGGGAACACCGGGGAGCTGTTTTTT. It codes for CASSQESRGNTGELFF.

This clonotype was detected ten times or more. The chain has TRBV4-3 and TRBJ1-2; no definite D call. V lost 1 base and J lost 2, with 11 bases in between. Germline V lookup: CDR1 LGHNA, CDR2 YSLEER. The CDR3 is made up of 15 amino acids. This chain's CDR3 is CASSQGVSANYGYTF. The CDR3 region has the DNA TGCGCCAGCAGCCAAGGTGTTTCTGCGAACTATGGCTACACCTTC.

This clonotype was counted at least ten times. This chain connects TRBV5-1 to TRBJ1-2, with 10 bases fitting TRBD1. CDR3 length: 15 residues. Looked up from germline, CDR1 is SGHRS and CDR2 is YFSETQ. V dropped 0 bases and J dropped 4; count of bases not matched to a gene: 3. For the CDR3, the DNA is TGCGCCAGCAGCTTGGGACAGGGGGCAGGCTATGGCTACACCTTC. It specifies CASSLGQGAGYGYTF.

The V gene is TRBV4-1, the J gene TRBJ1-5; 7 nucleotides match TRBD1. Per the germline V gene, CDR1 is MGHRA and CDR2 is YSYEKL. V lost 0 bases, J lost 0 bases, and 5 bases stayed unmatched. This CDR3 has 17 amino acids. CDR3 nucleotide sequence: TGCGCCAGCAGCCAAGAAGGGACAGATTATAGCAATCAGCCCCAGCATTTT. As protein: CASSQEGTDYSNQPQHF.

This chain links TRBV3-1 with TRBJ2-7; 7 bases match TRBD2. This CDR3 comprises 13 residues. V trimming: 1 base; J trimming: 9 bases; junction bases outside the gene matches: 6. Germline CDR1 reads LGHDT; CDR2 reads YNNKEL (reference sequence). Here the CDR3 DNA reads TGTGCCAGCAGCCAAGTTACTAGCGCTGCGCAGTACTTC. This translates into CASSQVTSAAQYF.

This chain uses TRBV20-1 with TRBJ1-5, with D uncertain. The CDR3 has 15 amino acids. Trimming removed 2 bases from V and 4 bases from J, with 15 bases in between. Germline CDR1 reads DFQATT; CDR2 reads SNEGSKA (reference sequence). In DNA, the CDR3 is TGCAGTGCTAGAATCCCGGGGTGGGGTAATCAGCCCCAGCATTTT. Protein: CSARIPGWGNQPQHF.

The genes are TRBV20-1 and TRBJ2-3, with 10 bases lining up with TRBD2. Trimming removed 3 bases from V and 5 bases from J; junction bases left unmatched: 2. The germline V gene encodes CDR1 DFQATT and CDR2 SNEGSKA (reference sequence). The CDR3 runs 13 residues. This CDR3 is CSASPSGGDTQYF. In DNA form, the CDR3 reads TGCAGTGCTAGTCCTAGCGGGGGAGATACGCAGTATTTT.